This entry features one T cell receptor beta chain sequence. Antigen unknown. Primers: 60 Vbeta forward and 13 Jbeta reverse. How the authors handled the data: Later, 65 million to 85 million unique TCR beta chains were counted in an analysis, and some 11 million of them were shared. This table comes from immunoSEQ multiplex PCR, and its TCRdb copy is limited to in-frame clones, with some not included. V, J and clone size were drawn from that table, and D and trimming were deduced from the DNA. This sample has 90,000 to 120,000 clones, with about four fifths found just once. This entry is derived from a study of cytomegalovirus exposure and HLA in healthy donors. Across the study: There were about 86 million unique TCRs (from HLA-typed donors) in an early data release. Study-wide results and limits: Earlier analysis yielded a pattern in which most TCR beta V segments were productive about 90% or about 30% of the time. Presence/absence analyses rested on an assumption that sequencing depth was roughly uniform across donors.

In germline, CDR1 is MDHEN, CDR2 SYDVKM. Trimming took 7 bases from V and 8 from J, leaving 12 bases between them. This CDR3 comprises 13 residues. The V call is TRBV28, the J call TRBJ1-6; D may be TRBD1 (5 bases). The clonotype originates from a man younger than 45 in good health and CMV-seropositive. The sample was PBMCs. CDR3 nucleotide sequence: TGTGCCAGCACGGAGGGGTATCATTCACCCCTCCACTTT. Its translation: CASTEGYHSPLHF.